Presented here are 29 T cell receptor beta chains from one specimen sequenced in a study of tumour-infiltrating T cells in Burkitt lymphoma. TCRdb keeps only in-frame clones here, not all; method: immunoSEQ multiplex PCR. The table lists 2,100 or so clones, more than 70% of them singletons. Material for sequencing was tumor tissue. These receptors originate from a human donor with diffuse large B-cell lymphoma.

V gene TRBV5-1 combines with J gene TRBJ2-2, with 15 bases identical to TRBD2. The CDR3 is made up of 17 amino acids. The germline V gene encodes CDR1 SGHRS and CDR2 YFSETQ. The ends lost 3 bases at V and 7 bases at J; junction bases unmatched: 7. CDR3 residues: CASSWTSGRAGHGELFF. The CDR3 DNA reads TGCGCCAGCAGCTGGACTAGCGGGAGGGCCGGGCACGGGGAGCTGTTTTTT.

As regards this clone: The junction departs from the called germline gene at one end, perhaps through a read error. This CDR3 is CASSGDRTGKLFF. The CDR3 coding sequence is TGTGCCAGCAGCGGGGACAGGACCGGGAAGCTGTTTTTT. The rearrangement joins TRBV11-2 to TRBJ2-2, with 8 positions matching TRBD1. CDR3 length: 13 residues. Germline V lookup: CDR1 SGHAT, CDR2 FQNNGV.

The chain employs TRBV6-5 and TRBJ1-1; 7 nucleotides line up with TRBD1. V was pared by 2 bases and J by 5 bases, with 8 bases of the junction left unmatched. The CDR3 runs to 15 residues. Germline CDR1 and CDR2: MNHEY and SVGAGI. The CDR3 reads CASSYVAQGGTEAFF. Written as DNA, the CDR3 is TGTGCCAGCAGTTACGTCGCCCAGGGGGGAACTGAAGCTTTCTTT.

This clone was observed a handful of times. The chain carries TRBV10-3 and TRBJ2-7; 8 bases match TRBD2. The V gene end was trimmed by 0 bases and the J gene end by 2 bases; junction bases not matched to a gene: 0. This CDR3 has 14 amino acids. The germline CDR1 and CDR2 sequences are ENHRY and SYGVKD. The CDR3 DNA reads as TGTGCCATCAGTGAGTCTAGCGGGACCTACGAGCAGTACTTC. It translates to CAISESSGTYEQYF.

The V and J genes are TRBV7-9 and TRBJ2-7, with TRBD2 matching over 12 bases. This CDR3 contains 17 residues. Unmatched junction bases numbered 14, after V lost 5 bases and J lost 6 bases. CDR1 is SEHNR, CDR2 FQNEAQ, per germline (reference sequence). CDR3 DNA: TGTGCCAGCAGCCACCACCAAGGGGCTAGCGGGAGGGTCGAGCAGTACTTC. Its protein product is CASSHHQGASGRVEQYF.

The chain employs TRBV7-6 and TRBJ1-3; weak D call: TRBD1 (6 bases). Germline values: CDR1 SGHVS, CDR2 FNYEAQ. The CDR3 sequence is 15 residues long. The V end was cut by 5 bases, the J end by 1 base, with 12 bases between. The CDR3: CASSPTGGSGNTIYF. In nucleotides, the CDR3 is TGTGCCAGCAGCCCGACAGGAGGGTCTGGAAACACCATATATTTT.

CDR3 loop: CASSLGTGGSPLHF. The CDR3 DNA reads as TGTGCCAGCAGCTTGGGGACAGGGGGATCACCCCTCCACTTT. The V gene is TRBV5-6, the J gene TRBJ1-6, with 10 bases fitting TRBD1. Germline lookup yields CDR1 SGHDT and CDR2 YYEEEE. J was trimmed by 10 bases and V by 0 bases; bases with no gene match: 1. This CDR3 comprises 14 residues.

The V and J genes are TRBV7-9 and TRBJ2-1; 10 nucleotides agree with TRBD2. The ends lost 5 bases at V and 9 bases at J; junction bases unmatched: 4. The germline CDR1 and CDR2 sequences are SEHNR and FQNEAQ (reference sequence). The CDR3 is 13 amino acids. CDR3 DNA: TGTGCCAGCAGCCCTAGCGGGAGAGTTGAGCAGTTCTTC. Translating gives CASSPSGRVEQFF. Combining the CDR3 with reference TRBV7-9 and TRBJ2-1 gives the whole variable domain DTGVSQNPRHKITKRGQNVTFRCDPISEHNRLYWYRQTLGQGPEFLTYFQNEAQLEKSRLLSDRFSAERPKGSFSTLEIQRTEQGDSAMYLCASSPSGRVEQFFGPGTRLTVL.

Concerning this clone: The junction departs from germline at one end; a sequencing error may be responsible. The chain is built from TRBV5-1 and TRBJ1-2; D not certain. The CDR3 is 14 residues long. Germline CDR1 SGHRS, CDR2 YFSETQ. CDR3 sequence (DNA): TGCGCCAGCAGTTTGGGGTCGGGTAACTATGGCTACACCTTC. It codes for CASSLGSGNYGYTF.

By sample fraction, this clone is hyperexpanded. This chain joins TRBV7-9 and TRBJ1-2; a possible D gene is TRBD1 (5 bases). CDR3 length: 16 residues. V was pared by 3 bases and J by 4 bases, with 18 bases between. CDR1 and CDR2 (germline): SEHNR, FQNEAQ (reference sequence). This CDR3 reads CASSFTDSPFPYGYTF. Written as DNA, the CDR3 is TGTGCCAGCAGCTTTACCGACAGCCCCTTTCCCTATGGCTACACCTTC.

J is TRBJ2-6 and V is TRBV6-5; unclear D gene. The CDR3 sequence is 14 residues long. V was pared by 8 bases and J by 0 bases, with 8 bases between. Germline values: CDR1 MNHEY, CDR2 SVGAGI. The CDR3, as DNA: TGTGCCAGCGCCTTGTCCTCTGGGGCCAACGTCCTGACTTTC. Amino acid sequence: CASALSSGANVLTF.

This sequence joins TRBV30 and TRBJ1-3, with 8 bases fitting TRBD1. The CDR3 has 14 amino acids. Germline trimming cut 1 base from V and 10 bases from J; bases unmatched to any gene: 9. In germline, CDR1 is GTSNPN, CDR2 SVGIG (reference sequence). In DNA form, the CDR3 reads TGTGCCTGGAGTGGGCGGACAGGGAGTCTTACCATATATTTT. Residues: CAWSGRTGSLTIYF.

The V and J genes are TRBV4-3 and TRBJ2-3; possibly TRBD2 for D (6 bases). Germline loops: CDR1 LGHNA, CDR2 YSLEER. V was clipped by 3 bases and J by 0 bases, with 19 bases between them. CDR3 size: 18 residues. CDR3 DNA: TGCGCCAGCAGCCAGTTCCCCCTCATTAGCGGAAGCACAGATACGCAGTATTTT. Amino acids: CASSQFPLISGSTDTQYF.

The CDR3 spells CASGTSGLPTDTQYF. The CDR3 region has the DNA TGTGCCAGCGGAACTAGCGGTCTACCCACAGATACGCAGTATTTT. The chain combines TRBV6-1 with TRBJ2-3, with 8 bases that match TRBD2. Germline V gives CDR1 MNHNS, CDR2 SASEGT. Trimming took 8 bases from V and 2 from J; bases not matched to a gene: 9. This CDR3 has 15 residues.

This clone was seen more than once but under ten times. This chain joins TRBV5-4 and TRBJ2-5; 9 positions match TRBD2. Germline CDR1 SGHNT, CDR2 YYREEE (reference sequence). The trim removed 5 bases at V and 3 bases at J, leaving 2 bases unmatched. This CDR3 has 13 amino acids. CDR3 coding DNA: TGTGCCAGCAGATTAGCGGGAGAAGAGACCCAGTACTTC. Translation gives CASRLAGEETQYF.

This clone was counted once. The CDR3 sequence: CASSEAGGQDEQYF. As DNA, the CDR3 is TGTGCCAGCAGCGAGGCGGGGGGGCAGGACGAGCAGTACTTC. V is TRBV9 and J is TRBJ2-7; 9 nucleotides match TRBD2. With 3 bases clipped from V and 5 bases from J, the junction kept 6 bases outside the gene matches. Germline CDR1 and CDR2: SGDLS and YYNGEE. This CDR3 has 14 amino acids.

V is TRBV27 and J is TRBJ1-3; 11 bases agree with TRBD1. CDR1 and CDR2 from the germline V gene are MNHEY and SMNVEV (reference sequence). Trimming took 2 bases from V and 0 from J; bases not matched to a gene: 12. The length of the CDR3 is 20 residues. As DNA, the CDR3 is TGTGCCAGCAGTTTAAACGGACAGGGGGCCTCGAGAGGCTCTGGAAACACCATATATTTT. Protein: CASSLNGQGASRGSGNTIYF.

The CDR3 protein is CASSPPSGATGELFF. The CDR3 DNA sequence: TGTGCCAGCAGCCCCCCATCCGGGGCTACCGGGGAGCTGTTTTTT. V and J are TRBV9 and TRBJ2-2; tentatively, D is TRBD1 or TRBD2 (5 bases each). V lost 4 bases to trimming and J lost 5 bases, with 15 bases between them. CDR1 SGDLS and CDR2 YYNGEE come from the germline V gene. The CDR3 contains 15 residues.

The CDR3 here is CASSLGTVHGGELFF. The CDR3, as DNA: TGCGCCAGCAGCCTCGGGACCGTCCATGGGGGGGAGCTGTTTTTT. The V gene is TRBV4-1, the J gene TRBJ2-2, with D possibly called TRBD1 or TRBD2 (5 bases each). Trimming cost V 4 bases and J 8 bases, with 17 bases left between them. Germline assignment: CDR1 MGHRA and CDR2 YSYEKL. The CDR3 runs to 15 residues.

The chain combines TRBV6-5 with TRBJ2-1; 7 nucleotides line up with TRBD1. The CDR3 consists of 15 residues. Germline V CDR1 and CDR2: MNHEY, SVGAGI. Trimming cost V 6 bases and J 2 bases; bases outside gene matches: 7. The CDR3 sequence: CASRSNQGAYNEQFF. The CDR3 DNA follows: TGTGCCAGCAGATCGAATCAGGGGGCCTACAATGAGCAGTTCTTC.

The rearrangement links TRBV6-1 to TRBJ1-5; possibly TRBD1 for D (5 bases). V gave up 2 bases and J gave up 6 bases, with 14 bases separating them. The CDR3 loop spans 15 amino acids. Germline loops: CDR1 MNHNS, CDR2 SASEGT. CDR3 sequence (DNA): TGTGCCAGCAGTGAACCCACAGGCCGCCCTCAGCCCCAGCATTTT. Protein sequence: CASSEPTGRPQPQHF.

The CDR3 is CASSLTGDNGYTF. Here the CDR3 DNA reads TGTGCCAGCAGTTTAACAGGGGACAATGGCTACACCTTC. This chain uses TRBV28 with TRBJ1-2; 7 bases align to TRBD1. CDR1 MDHEN and CDR2 SYDVKM come from the germline V gene. With 2 bases clipped from V and 6 bases from J, the junction kept 3 bases outside the gene matches. The CDR3 length is 13 residues.

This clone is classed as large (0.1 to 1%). The CDR3 region has the DNA TGCGCCAGCAGCTTGGCCGAGGACCGAACAGATACGCAGTATTTT. Protein product: CASSLAEDRTDTQYF. The rearrangement joins TRBV5-1 to TRBJ2-3; D call uncertain. This CDR3 has 15 amino acids. Germline loops: CDR1 SGHRS, CDR2 YFSETQ. V shed 0 bases and J shed 3 bases, with 11 bases lying between them.

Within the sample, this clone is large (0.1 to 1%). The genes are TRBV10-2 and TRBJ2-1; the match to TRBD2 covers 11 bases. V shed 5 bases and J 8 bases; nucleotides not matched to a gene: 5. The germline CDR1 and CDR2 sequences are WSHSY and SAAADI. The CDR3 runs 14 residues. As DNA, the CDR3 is TGCGCCAGCAGTTCACTAGCGGGAGTGGATGAGCAGTTCTTC. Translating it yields CASSSLAGVDEQFF.

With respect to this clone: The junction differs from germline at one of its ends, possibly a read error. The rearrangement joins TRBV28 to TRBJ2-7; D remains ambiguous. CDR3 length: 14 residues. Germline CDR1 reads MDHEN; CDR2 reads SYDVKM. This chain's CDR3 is CASSGQRSSYEQYF. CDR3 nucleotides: TGTGCCAGCAGTGGGCAGAGGAGCTCCTACGAGCAGTATTTC.

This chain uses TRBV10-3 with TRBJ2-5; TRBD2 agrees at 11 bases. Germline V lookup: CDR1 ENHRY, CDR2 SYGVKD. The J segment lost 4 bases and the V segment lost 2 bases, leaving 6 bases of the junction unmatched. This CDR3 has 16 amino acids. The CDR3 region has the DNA TGTGCCATCAGTGAGGGTACTAGCGGGAGACGAGAGACCCAGTACTTC. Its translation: CAISEGTSGRRETQYF.

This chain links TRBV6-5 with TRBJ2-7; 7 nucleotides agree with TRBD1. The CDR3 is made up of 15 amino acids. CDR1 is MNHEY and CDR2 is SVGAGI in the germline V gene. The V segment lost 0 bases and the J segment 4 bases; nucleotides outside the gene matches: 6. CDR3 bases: TGTGCCAGCAGTTACTCGGGACAGCAAGCTTACGAGCAGTACTTC. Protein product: CASSYSGQQAYEQYF.

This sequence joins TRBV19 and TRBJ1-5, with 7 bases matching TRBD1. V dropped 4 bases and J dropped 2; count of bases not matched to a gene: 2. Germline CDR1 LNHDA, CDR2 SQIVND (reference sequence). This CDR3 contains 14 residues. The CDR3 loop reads CASSNQGGNQPQHF. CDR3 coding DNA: TGTGCCAGTAGTAATCAGGGGGGCAATCAGCCCCAGCATTTT.

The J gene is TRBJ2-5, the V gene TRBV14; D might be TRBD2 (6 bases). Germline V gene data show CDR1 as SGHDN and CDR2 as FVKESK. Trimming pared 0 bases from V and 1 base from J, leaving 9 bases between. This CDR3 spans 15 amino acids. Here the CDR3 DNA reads TGTGCCAGCAGCCAAGAAAATAGCGGCCAAGAGACCCAGTACTTC. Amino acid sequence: CASSQENSGQETQYF.